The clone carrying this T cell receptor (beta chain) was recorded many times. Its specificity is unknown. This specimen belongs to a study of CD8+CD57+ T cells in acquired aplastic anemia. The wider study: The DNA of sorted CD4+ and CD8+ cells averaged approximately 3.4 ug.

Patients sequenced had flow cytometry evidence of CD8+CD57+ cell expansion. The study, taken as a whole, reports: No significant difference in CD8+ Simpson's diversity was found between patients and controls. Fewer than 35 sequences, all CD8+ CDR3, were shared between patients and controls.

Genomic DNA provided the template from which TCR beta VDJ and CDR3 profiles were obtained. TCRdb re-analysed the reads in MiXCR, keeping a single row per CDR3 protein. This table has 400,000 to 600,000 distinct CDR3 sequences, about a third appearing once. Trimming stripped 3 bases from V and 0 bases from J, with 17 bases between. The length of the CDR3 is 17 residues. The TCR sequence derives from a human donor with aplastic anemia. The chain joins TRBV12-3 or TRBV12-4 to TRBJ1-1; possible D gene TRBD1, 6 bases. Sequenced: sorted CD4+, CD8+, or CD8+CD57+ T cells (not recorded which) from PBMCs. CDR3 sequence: CASSFPMSGALNTEAFF. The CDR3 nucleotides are TGTGCCAGCAGTTTCCCCATGTCAGGGGCGCTGAACACTGAAGCTTTCTTT.